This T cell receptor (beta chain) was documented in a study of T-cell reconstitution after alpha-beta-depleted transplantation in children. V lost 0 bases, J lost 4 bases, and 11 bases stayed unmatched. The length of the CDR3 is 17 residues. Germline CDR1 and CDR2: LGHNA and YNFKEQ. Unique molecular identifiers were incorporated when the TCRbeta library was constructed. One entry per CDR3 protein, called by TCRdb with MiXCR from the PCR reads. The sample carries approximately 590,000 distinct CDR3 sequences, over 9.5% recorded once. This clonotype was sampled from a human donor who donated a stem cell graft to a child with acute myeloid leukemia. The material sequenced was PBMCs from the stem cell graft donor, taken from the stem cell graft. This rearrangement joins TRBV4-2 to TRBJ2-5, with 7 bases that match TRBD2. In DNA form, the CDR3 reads TGTGCCAGCAGCCAAGACGCGCTAGCGGCAGGCCCAGAGACCCAGTACTTC. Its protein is CASSQDALAAGPETQYF.